This TCR beta chain was obtained from a study of beta chain features in type 1 diabetes. Study summary: All of the samples together had 85 million to 140 million sorted cells examined.

Findings of the study overall: The question left open here concerned HLA type influencing TCRB rearrangement. Overrepresentation of cells with high TCR expression could result from cDNA sequencing.

A word on this clone: The antigen is not known.

The whole isolated RNA underwent reverse transcription, so sequencing captured expressed TCRB transcripts. Libraries were prepared by immunoSEQ multiplex PCR; TCRdb keeps only in-frame clonotypes and omits some of them. The table includes almost 350,000 clones, 8% detected once. The CDR3 extends over 17 amino acids. Per germline, CDR1 SNHLY and CDR2 FYNNEI. V dropped 8 bases and J dropped 0 bases, with 17 bases sitting between them. This chain connects TRBV2 to TRBJ2-6; possible D gene TRBD1, 5 bases. The sequencing input was central memory CD4+ T cells from blood. The source of this sequence is a woman under 30 in good health. The CDR3 protein is CASLRPGLNSGANVLTF. CDR3 DNA sequence: TGTGCCAGCCTCCGGCCAGGGCTCAACTCTGGGGCCAACGTCCTGACTTTC.